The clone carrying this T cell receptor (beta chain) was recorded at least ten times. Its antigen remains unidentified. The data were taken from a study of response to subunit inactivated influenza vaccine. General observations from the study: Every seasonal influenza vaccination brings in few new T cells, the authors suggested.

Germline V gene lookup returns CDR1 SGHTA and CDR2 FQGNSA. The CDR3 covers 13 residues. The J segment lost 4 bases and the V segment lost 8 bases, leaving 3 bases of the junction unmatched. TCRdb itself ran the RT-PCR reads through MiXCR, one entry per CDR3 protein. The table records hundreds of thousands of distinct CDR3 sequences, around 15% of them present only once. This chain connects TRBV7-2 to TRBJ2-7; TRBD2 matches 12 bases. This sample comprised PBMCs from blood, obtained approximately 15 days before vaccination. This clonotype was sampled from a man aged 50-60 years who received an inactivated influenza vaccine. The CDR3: CASAGTSGYEQYF. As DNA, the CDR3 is TGTGCCAGCGCCGGGACTAGCGGGTACGAGCAGTACTTC.